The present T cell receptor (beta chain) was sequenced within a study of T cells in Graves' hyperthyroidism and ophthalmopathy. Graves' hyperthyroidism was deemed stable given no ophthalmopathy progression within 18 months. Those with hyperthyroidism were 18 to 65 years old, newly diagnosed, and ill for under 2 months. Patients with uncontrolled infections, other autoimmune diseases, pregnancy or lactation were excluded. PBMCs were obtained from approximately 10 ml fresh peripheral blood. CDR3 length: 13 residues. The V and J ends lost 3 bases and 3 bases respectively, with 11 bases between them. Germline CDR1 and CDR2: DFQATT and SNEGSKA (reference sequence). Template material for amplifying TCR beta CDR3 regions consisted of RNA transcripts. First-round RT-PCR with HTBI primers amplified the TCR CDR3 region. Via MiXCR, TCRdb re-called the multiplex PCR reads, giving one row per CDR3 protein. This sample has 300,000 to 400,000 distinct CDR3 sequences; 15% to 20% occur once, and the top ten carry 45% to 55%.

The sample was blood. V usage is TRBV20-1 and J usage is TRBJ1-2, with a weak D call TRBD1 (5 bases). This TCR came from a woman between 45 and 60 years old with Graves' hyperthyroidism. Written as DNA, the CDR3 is TGCAGTGCTAGTGAGGGGCAGCACTATGGCTACACCTTC. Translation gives CSASEGQHYGYTF.